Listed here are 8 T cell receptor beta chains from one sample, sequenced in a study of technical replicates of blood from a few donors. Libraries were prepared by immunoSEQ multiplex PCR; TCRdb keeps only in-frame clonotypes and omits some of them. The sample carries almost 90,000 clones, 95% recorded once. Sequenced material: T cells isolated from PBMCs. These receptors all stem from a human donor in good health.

The CDR3 nucleotides are TGTGCCAGCAGTGATATGGAGGGGCGGTACGAGCAGTACTTC. This codes for CASSDMEGRYEQYF. The chain recombines TRBV2 with TRBJ2-7; perhaps TRBD2 as D (6 bases). Trimming removed 3 bases at V and 4 bases at J, with 13 bases between. The CDR3 runs to 14 residues. In germline, CDR1 is SNHLY, CDR2 FYNNEI.

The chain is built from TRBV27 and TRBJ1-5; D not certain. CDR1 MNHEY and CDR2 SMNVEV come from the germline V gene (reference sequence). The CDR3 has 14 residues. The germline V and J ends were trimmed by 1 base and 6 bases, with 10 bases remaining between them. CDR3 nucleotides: TGTGCCAGCAGTTTATACGCGGGATTTCAGCCCCAGCATTTT. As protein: CASSLYAGFQPQHF.

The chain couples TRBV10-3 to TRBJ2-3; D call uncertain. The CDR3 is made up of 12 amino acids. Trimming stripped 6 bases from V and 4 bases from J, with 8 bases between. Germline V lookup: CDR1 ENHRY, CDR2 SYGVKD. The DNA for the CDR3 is TGTGCCATCAGCAGTGTATCAGATACGCAGTATTTT. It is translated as CAISSVSDTQYF.

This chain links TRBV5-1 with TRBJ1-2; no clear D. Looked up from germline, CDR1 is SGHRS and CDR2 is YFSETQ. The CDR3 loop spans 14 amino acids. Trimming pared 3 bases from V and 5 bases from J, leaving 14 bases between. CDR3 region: CASSSERESYGYTF. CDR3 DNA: TGCGCCAGCAGCTCGGAAAGGGAGTCGTATGGCTACACCTTC.

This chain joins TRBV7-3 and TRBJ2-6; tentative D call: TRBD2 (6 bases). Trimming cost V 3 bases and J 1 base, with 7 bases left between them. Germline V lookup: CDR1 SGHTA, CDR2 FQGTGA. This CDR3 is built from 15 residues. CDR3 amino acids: CASSFGGSGANVLTF. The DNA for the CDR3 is TGTGCCAGCAGCTTTGGAGGGTCTGGGGCCAACGTCCTGACTTTC.

The CDR3 sequence: CASTAAGGPGYEQFF. The CDR3 DNA is TGTGCCAGCACCGCAGCGGGAGGGCCGGGGTATGAGCAGTTCTTC. The V gene is TRBV6-5, the J gene TRBJ2-1, with 10 bases aligning to TRBD2. Germline CDR1 MNHEY, CDR2 SVGAGI. The CDR3 has 15 residues. J lost 8 bases, V lost 7 bases, and 11 bases had no gene match.

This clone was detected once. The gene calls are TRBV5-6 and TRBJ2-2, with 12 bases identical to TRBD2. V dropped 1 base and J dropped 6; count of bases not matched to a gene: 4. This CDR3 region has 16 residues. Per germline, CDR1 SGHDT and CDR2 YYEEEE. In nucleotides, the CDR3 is TGTGCCAGCAGCTTGAGCCTAGCGGGAGGGGCCGGGGAGCTGTTTTTT. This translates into CASSLSLAGGAGELFF.

In nucleotides, the CDR3 is TGTGCCAGCTCACAACCGGGACAGAAAGATGCCAGCTCTGGAAACACCATATATTTT. Encoded protein: CASSQPGQKDASSGNTIYF. V and J are TRBV18 and TRBJ1-3, with 7 positions matching TRBD1. Germline V gene data show CDR1 as KGHSH and CDR2 as LQKENI. The CDR3 has 19 amino acids. The V segment lost 4 bases and the J segment 0 bases; nucleotides outside the gene matches: 15.